The clone carrying this TCR beta chain showed up many times. Its antigen is currently unknown. As handled by the study authors: Per-sample TCR counts ranged from about 20,000 to 750,000, median 95,638. TCRdb re-called the RACE reads through MiXCR, storing one row per CDR3 protein. The V and J calls and clone size are TCRdb's, not the authors'. The sample contains some 36,000 distinct CDR3 sequences, 9% to 12% of which appear only once. The sample comes from a study of human T cells and chemical hapten exposure. Findings of the study overall: While controls formed fewer of them, expanded TCRs formed significantly more large CDR3 similarity clusters. The number of TCRs over 1 in 1000 frequency stayed unchanged after DPC.

The CDR3 totals 18 residues. Germline loops: CDR1 MNHEY, CDR2 SMNVEV (reference sequence). The J segment lost 5 bases and the V segment lost 5 bases, leaving 17 bases of the junction unmatched. Time point denoted: pre-sensitization, week 0. Treatment specified: therapeutic diphenylcyclopropenone sensitization with weekly scalp DPC. Total RNA was extracted from unfractionated whole blood. The rearrangement uses TRBV27 and TRBJ2-5; TRBD2 aligns across 10 bases. The clonotype originates from a man in his fifties or sixties with alopecia areata. Some clones in this sample may be carry-over from other donors' samples. The specimen was whole blood, collected in connection with sensitization to the hapten diphenylcyclopropenone (DPC). The CDR3 sequence is CASSMTLTSGRAGETQYF. DNA for the CDR3: TGTGCCAGCAGTATGACGTTGACGAGCGGGAGGGCCGGTGAGACCCAGTACTTC.